Detailed here is one T cell receptor beta chain. Authors' analysis steps: Estimated nucleated cell counts came from reference gene primer amplification. Sequencing was performed with immunoSEQ multiplex PCR; in TCRdb, only in-frame clones are kept and a portion is missing. The DNA was the basis for D and trimming; V, J and clone size are from that table. Of 150,000 to 200,000 clones listed, approximately 87% are singletons. The CDR3 is 14 amino acids. V was cut by 2 bases and J by 2 bases, with 10 bases left in between. Per the germline V gene, CDR1 is SGHTA and CDR2 is FQGTGA. These data are taken from a study of blood T cell repertoires in COVID-19. About the research overall: Acute and convalescent COVID-19 specimens originated in the United States, Italy and Spain.

The chain uses TRBV7-3 and TRBJ2-7; a weak D match, TRBD2 (6 bases). Sequencing input: peripheral blood. This sequence originates from a man aged 18 to 29 with active or convalescent COVID-19. The CDR3 loop is CASSLGGGPYEQYF. DNA for the CDR3: TGTGCCAGCAGCTTAGGGGGAGGCCCCTACGAGCAGTACTTC. The variable domain in full, with the rest retrieved from reference TRBV7-3 and TRBJ2-7, is GAGVSQTPSNKVTEKGKYVELRCDPISGHTALYWYRQSLGQGPEFLIYFQGTGAADDSGLPNDRFFAVRPEGSVSTLKIQRTERGDSAVYLCASSLGGGPYEQYFGPGTRLTVT.